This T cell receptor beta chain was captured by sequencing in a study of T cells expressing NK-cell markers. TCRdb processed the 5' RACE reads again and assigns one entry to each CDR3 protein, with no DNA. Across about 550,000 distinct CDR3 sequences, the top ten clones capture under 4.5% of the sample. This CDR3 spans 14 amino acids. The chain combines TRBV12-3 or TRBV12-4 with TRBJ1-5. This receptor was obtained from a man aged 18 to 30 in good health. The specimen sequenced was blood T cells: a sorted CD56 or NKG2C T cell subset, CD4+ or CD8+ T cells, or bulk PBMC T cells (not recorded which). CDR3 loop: CASSFEGGNQPQHF.